This T cell receptor (beta chain) derives from a study of control samples from healthy donors and cancer patients. CDR3 size: 13 residues. V gave up 6 bases and J gave up 3 bases, with 12 bases separating them. Germline-derived CDR1 and CDR2 are SGHTA and FQGNSA. TCRdb keeps only in-frame clones here, not all; method: immunoSEQ multiplex PCR. The sample has around 190,000 clones; nearly 90% are singletons. Sequenced sample: blood. This receptor was identified in a woman in her 50s in good health. J is TRBJ2-7 and V is TRBV7-2; the D gene is possibly TRBD2 (6 bases). This CDR3 is CASRGGVFYEQYF. In DNA form, the CDR3 reads TGTGCCAGCAGGGGAGGCGTCTTCTACGAGCAGTACTTC.